This TCR beta chain was sequenced in a study of T-cell reconstitution after alpha-beta-depleted transplantation in children. On this clonotype itself: Its antigen is as yet unknown.

The V and J ends lost 2 bases and 15 bases respectively, with 11 bases between them. This CDR3 comprises 11 residues. Germline CDR1 is MNHEY and CDR2 is SVGEGT. Whole-study findings and limits: Among T cells one year after transplant, newly produced cells accounted for most counts and diversity. The study reportedly traced alpha-beta T cells about two months after transplant to several hundred expanded graft clones.

Unique molecular identifiers were incorporated during preparation of the TCRbeta library. One entry per CDR3 protein results from TCRdb running MiXCR on the PCR reads. Of about 610,000 distinct CDR3 sequences listed, more than 20% were seen once; the top ten hold 36%. The clonotype was recovered from a boy under three years old with Wiskott-Aldrich syndrome, due to receive a stem cell transplant. V gene TRBV6-2 or TRBV6-3 combines with J gene TRBJ2-1; D is undetermined. The starting material was PBMCs, obtained before TCRalphabeta/CD19-depleted stem cell transplant. In nucleotides, the CDR3 is TGTGCCAGCAGTTACGGTTTTGATGCGTTCTTC. It translates to CASSYGFDAFF.